This T cell receptor (beta chain) derives from a study of persistence of HIV-infected CD4 T cells. As for the study in general: Blood samples, up to 180 mL, came from multiple time points, except two leukapheresis donors sampled once.

Per germline, CDR1 SEHNR and CDR2 FQNEAQ (reference sequence). The CDR3 covers 14 residues. V lost 6 bases to trimming and J lost 3 bases; unmatched junction nucleotides: 7. Overlapping HIV-1 Gag 15-mer peptides at approximately 1 ug per peptide per mL were used. Responding CD4+ T cells were sorted by upregulation of both CD40 ligand and CD69. The libraries were made with immunoSEQ version 4 in survey mode. Assay used: immunoSEQ multiplex PCR; TCRdb lists only in-frame clones, some missing. In the table there are tens of thousands of clones, approximately 79% of which are singletons. This clone was observed once. What it binds is unknown.

The chain combines TRBV7-9 with TRBJ2-5; TRBD2 aligns across 7 bases. The TCR comes from an adult man with HIV who was CMV-seropositive. Here the sequenced sample was CD4+ T cells sorted from PBMCs after roughly 20-hour stimulation, taken from a patient who received antiretroviral therapy. The CDR3 region has the DNA TGTGCCAGCAGGGAAGCGGGACGGAAAGAGACCCAGTACTTC. It specifies CASREAGRKETQYF.